The entry that follows covers one T cell receptor (beta chain) sequence. The CDR3 is made up of 13 amino acids. V gave up 7 bases and J gave up 3 bases; unmatched junction bases: 5. CDR1 and CDR2 (germline): SQVTM, ANQGSEA. This entry comes from a study of lymphopenia after photon versus proton radiotherapy. Libraries were prepared by immunoSEQ multiplex PCR; TCRdb keeps only in-frame clonotypes and omits some of them. The table records roughly 40,000 clones, 70% to 90% of them present only once. The specimen comprised peripheral blood, sampled from a patient treated with proton-based radiotherapy. The TCR comes from a woman in her 70s with pancreatic cancer. Some clones in this sample may be carry-over from other donors' samples. The chain recombines TRBV29-1 with TRBJ1-4; TRBD1 matches at 7 bases. This CDR3 is CSAMGQPNEKLFF. DNA of the CDR3: TGCAGCGCTATGGGACAGCCTAATGAAAAACTGTTTTTT.